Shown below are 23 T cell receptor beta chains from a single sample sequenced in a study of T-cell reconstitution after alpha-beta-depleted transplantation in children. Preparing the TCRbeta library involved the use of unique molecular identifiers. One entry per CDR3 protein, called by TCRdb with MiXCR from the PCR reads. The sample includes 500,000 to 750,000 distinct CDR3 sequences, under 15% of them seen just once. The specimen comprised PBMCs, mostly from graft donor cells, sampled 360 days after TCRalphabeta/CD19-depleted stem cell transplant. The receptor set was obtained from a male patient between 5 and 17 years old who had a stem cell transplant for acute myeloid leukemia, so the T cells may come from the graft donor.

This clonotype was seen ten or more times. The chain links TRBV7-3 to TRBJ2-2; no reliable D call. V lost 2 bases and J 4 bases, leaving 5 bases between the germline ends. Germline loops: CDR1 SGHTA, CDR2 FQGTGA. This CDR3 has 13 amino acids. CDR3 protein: CASSLFSTGELFF. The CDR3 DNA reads TGTGCCAGCAGCTTATTCTCCACCGGGGAGCTGTTTTTT.

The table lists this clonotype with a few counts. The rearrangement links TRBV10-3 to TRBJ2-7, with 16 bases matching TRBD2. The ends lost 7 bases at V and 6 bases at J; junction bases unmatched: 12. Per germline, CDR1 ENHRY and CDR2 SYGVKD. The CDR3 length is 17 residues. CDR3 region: CAINTGTSGREGSEQYF. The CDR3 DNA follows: TGTGCCATCAACACCGGGACTAGCGGGAGGGAGGGGTCCGAGCAGTACTTC.

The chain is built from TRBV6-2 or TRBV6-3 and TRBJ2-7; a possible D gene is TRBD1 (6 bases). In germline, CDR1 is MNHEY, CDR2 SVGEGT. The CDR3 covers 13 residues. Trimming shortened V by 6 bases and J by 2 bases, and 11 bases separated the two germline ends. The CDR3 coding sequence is TGTGCCAGCAGGTGGACAGCTACCTACGAGCAGTACTTC. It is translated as CASRWTATYEQYF.

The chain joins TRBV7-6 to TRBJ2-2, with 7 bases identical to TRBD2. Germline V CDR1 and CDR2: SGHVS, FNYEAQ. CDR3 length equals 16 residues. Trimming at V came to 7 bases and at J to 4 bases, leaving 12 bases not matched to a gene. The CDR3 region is CASNQIGGRGTGELFF. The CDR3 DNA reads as TGTGCCAGCAACCAAATCGGAGGGAGGGGCACCGGGGAGCTGTTTTTT.

CDR3 nucleotide sequence: TGCAGTGCTAGGGGTCTAGCGGCTAACCTCGAGCAGTTCTTC. Amino acids: CSARGLAANLEQFF. The genes are TRBV20-1 and TRBJ2-1, with 7 bases matching TRBD2. The CDR3 covers 14 residues. V was clipped by 3 bases and J by 10 bases; unmatched bases: 12. Per the germline V gene, CDR1 is DFQATT and CDR2 is SNEGSKA (reference sequence).

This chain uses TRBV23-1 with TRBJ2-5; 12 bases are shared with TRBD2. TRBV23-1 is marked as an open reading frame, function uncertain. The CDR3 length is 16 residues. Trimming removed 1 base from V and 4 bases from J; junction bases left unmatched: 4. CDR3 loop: CASSQLETSGRETQYF. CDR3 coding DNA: TGCGCCAGCAGTCAATTGGAGACTAGCGGGAGAGAGACCCAGTACTTC.

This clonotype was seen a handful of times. CDR3 residues: CASSVELGDRGKQYF. The CDR3 DNA is TGTGCCAGCAGCGTAGAACTCGGAGACAGGGGAAAGCAGTACTTC. The V gene is TRBV9, the J gene TRBJ2-7; 8 bases line up with TRBD1. Germline CDR1 is SGDLS and CDR2 is YYNGEE. CDR3 size: 15 residues. The V and J ends lost 0 bases and 8 bases, in that order; junction bases with no gene match: 10.

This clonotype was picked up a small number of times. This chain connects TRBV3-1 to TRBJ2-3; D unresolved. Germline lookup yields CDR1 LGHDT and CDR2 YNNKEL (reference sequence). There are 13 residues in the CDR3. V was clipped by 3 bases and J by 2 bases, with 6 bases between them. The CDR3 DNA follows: TGTGCCAGCAGCCAGGGGAACACAGATACGCAGTATTTT. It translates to CASSQGNTDTQYF.

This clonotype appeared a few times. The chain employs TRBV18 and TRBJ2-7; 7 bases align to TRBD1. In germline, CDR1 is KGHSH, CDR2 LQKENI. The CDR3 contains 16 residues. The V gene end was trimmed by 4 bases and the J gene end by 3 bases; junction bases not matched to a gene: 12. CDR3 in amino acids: CASSLRGTVLYYEQYF. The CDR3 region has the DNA TGTGCCAGCTCACTCCGAGGGACAGTGCTCTACTACGAGCAGTACTTC.

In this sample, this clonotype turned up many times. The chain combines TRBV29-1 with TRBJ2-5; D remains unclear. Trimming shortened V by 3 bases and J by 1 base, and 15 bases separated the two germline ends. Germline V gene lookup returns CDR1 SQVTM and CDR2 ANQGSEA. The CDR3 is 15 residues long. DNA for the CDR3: TGCAGCGTTGATCCGAGCTGGGGAACCCAAGAGACCCAGTACTTC. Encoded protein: CSVDPSWGTQETQYF.

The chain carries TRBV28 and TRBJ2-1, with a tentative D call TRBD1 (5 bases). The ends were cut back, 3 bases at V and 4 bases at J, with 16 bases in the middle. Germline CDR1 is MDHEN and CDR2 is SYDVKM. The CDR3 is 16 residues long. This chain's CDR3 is CASSLGVRTTYNEQFF. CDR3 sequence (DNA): TGTGCCAGCAGTTTGGGCGTAAGGACAACATACAATGAGCAGTTCTTC.

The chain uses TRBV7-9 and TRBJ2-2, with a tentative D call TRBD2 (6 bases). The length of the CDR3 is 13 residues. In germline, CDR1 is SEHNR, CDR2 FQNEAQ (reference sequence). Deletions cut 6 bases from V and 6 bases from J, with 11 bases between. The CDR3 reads CASRGLAAGELFF. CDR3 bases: TGTGCCAGCAGGGGACTGGCGGCCGGGGAGCTGTTTTTT.

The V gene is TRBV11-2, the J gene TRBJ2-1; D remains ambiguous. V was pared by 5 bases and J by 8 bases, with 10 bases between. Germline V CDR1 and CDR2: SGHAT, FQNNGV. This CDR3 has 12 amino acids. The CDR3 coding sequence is TGTGCCAGCAGCCCCCTTTTTTATGAGCAGTTCTTC. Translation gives CASSPLFYEQFF.

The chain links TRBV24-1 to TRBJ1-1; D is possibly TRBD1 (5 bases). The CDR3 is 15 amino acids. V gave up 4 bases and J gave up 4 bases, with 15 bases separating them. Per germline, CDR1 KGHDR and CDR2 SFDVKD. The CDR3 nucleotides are TGTGCCACCAGTGACGCCAAGGGGCCCAGCACTGAAGCTTTCTTT. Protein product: CATSDAKGPSTEAFF.

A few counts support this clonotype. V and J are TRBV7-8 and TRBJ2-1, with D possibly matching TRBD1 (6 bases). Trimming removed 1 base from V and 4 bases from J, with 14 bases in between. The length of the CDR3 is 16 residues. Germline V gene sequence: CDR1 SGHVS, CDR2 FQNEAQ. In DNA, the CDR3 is TGTGCCAGCAGCTTAGGGGCGGACAGATATTACAATGAGCAGTTCTTC. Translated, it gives CASSLGADRYYNEQFF.

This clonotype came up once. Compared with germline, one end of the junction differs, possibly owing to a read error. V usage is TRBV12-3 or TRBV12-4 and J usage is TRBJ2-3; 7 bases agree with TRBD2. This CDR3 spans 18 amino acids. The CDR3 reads CTSSLTPIGGTRTDTQYF. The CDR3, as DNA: TGTACCAGCAGTTTAACCCCAATCGGGGGGACCCGCACAGATACGCAGTATTTT.

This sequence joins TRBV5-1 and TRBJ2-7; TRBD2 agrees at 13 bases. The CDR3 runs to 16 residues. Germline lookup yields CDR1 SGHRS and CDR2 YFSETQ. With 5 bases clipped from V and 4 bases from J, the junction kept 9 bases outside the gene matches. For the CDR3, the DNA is TGCGCCAGCAGGATACGACTAGCGGGAGGAGGTTACGAGCAGTACTTC. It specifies CASRIRLAGGGYEQYF.

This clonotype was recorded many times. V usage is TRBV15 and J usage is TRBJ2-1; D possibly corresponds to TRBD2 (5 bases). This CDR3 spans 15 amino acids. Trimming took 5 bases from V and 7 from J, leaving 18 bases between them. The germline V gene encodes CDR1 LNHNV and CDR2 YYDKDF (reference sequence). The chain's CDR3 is CATSGRITGLNEQFF. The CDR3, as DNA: TGTGCCACCAGCGGCAGGATTACGGGGTTGAATGAGCAGTTCTTC. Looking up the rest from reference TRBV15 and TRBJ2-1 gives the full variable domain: DAMVIQNPRYQVTQFGKPVTLSCSQTLNHNVMYWYQQKSSQAPKLLFHYYDKDFNNEADTPDNFQSRRPNTSFCFLDIRSPGLGDTAMYLCATSGRITGLNEQFFGPGTRLTVL.

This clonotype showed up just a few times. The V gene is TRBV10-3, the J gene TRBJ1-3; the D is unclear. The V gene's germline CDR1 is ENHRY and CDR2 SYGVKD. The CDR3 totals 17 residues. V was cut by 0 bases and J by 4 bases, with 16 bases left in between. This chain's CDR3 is CAISESLSRERGNTIYF. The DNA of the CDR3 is TGTGCCATCAGTGAGTCCCTAAGTCGGGAGCGCGGAAACACCATATATTTT.

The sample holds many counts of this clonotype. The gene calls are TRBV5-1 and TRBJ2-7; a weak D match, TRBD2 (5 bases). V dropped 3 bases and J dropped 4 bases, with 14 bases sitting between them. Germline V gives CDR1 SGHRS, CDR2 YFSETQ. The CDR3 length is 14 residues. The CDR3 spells CASSSGNPPYEQYF. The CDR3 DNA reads TGCGCCAGCAGCTCCGGGAATCCGCCATACGAGCAGTACTTC.

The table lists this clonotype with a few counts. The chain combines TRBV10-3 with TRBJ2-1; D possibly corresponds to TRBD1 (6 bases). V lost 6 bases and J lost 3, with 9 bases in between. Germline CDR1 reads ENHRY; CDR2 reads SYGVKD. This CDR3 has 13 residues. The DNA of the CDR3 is TGTGCCATCAGGGGGGCTATCTACAATGAGCAGTTCTTC. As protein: CAIRGAIYNEQFF.

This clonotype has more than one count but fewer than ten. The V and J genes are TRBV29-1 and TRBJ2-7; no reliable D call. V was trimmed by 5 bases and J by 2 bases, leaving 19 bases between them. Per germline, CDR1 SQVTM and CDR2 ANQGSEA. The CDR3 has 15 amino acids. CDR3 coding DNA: TGCAGCGTTTCGCCTCGAGGCCCAGAACCCTACGAGCAGTACTTC. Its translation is CSVSPRGPEPYEQYF.

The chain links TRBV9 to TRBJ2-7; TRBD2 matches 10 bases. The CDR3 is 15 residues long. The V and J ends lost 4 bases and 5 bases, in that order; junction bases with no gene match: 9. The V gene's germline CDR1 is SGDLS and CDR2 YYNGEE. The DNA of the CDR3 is TGTGCCAGCAGCTCTCTAGCGGGAGTGCTCGACGAGCAGTACTTC. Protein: CASSSLAGVLDEQYF.